Presented here are 16 T cell receptor beta chains from one specimen sequenced in a study of graft-versus-host responses after intestinal transplantation. Processing released intraepithelial and lamina propria lymphocytes from the graft tissue. Only in-frame clones appear in the TCRdb table, and some are missing; sequencing was by immunoSEQ multiplex PCR. The sample lists 1,800 or so clones, about nine tenths seen once, with about 7.4% in the top ten. The sequenced sample was ileum tissue, obtained 356 days after intestinal transplantation. The receptors stem from a human patient who received an intestinal transplant, so some T cells may come from the graft donor.

The chain combines TRBV19 with TRBJ1-3, with D uncertain. In germline, CDR1 is LNHDA, CDR2 SQIVND (reference sequence). The CDR3 totals 14 residues. Trimming cost V 5 bases and J 0 bases, with 8 bases left between them. CDR3 loop: CASSPQISGNTIYF. In nucleotides, the CDR3 is TGTGCCAGTAGTCCTCAGATCTCTGGAAACACCATATATTTT. Filled out from reference TRBV19 and TRBJ1-3, the complete variable domain reads DGGITQSPKYLFRKEGQNVTLSCEQNLNHDAMYWYRQDPGQGLRLIYYSQIVNDFQKGDIAEGYSVSREKKESFPLTVTSAQKNPTAFYLCASSPQISGNTIYFGEGSWLTVV.

The genes are TRBV5-4 and TRBJ2-2, with 15 bases that match TRBD2. CDR1 SGHNT and CDR2 YYREEE come from the germline V gene (reference sequence). Unmatched junction bases numbered 5, after V lost 4 bases and J lost 7 bases. The CDR3 is made up of 16 amino acids. CDR3: CASSGGLAGGLGELFF. The CDR3 coding sequence is TGTGCCAGCAGCGGCGGACTAGCGGGGGGGCTCGGGGAGCTGTTTTTT.

The gene calls are TRBV5-1 and TRBJ1-5; D not resolved. Germline CDR1 SGHRS, CDR2 YFSETQ. With 0 bases removed from V and 1 base from J, the gap between germline ends came to 11 bases. The CDR3 spans 16 residues. CDR3: CASSLGHRMSNQPQHF. The CDR3 DNA reads TGCGCCAGCAGCTTGGGACACCGAATGAGCAATCAGCCCCAGCATTTT.

The chain combines TRBV6-9 with TRBJ1-4; D call uncertain. Trimming took off 4 bases at V and 7 bases at J, with 7 bases between the two ends. Germline V lookup: CDR1 MNHGY, CDR2 SVAAGI. The CDR3 is 12 amino acids. Here the CDR3 reads CASSFLSEKLFF. The CDR3 nucleotides read TGTGCCAGCAGTTTCTTGAGTGAAAAACTGTTTTTT.

The V and J genes are TRBV11-1 and TRBJ2-6, with TRBD2 as a possible D gene (5 bases). This CDR3 region has 16 residues. The ends were cut back, 7 bases at V and 0 bases at J, with 13 bases in the middle. Germline lookup yields CDR1 SGHAT and CDR2 FQDESV (reference sequence). The CDR3 coding sequence is TGTGCCAGCAAAGAGGGTTCCCTCTCTGGGGCCAACGTCCTGACTTTC. Protein sequence: CASKEGSLSGANVLTF.

This chain connects TRBV5-1 to TRBJ1-1; D might be TRBD1 (5 bases). The germline gives CDR1 SGHRS, CDR2 YFSETQ. V was clipped by 0 bases and J by 3 bases, with 9 bases between them. The CDR3 loop spans 14 amino acids. CDR3 bases: TGCGCCAGCAGCTTGGGGGGAGGGGACACTGAAGCTTTCTTT. It codes for CASSLGGGDTEAFF.

V and J are TRBV15 and TRBJ1-4; 7 nucleotides align to TRBD1. Germline CDR1 LNHNV, CDR2 YYDKDF (reference sequence). V lost 8 bases to trimming and J lost 8 bases; unmatched junction nucleotides: 14. CDR3 length equals 15 residues. The CDR3 here is CATDRGGGGREKLFF. The CDR3 DNA is TGTGCCACCGACCGCGGGGGAGGGGGCCGGGAAAAACTGTTTTTT.

The chain couples TRBV6-5 to TRBJ2-7; 9 bases are a match to TRBD1. CDR3 length: 15 amino acids. V gave up 0 bases and J gave up 5 bases; unmatched junction bases: 5. Per the germline V gene, CDR1 is MNHEY and CDR2 is SVGAGI. CDR3 in amino acids: CASSYSGDRANEQYF. The DNA for the CDR3 is TGTGCCAGCAGTTACTCGGGGGACAGGGCAAACGAGCAGTACTTC.

V is TRBV5-4 and J is TRBJ1-3; D is perhaps TRBD1 (5 bases). V was shortened by 2 bases and J by 8 bases, with 11 bases between the two germline ends. The length of the CDR3 is 13 residues. Germline loops: CDR1 SGHNT, CDR2 YYREEE (reference sequence). CDR3 nucleotides: TGTGCCAGCAGCTTCCACGGGGCGGACACCATATATTTT. Its translation: CASSFHGADTIYF.

The rearrangement joins TRBV4-1 to TRBJ1-2; D call uncertain. This CDR3 has 15 residues. Germline V gene data show CDR1 as MGHRA and CDR2 as YSYEKL. Trimming removed 1 base at V and 8 bases at J, with 17 bases between. The chain's CDR3 is CASSQVFLAPGGYTF. The CDR3 DNA follows: TGCGCCAGCAGCCAAGTATTCTTGGCTCCGGGGGGCTACACCTTC.

The CDR3 nucleotides are TGCGCCAGCCAATTAGGGACAACTAACTATGGCTACACCTTC. Translated: CASQLGTTNYGYTF. The chain has TRBV5-1 and TRBJ1-2; D is possibly TRBD1 (6 bases). CDR1 is SGHRS, CDR2 YFSETQ, per germline. The V and J ends lost 7 bases and 0 bases respectively, with 13 bases between them. CDR3 length equals 14 residues. Together with reference TRBV5-1 and TRBJ1-2, the CDR3 gives the full variable domain: KAGVTQTPRYLIKTRGQQVTLSCSPISGHRSVSWYQQTPGQGLQFLFEYFSETQRNKGNFPGRFSGRQFSNSRSEMNVSTLELGDSALYLCASQLGTTNYGYTFGSGTRLTVV.

The rearrangement uses TRBV4-2 and TRBJ2-7; D gene uncertain. The CDR3 extends over 15 amino acids. The V and J ends lost 0 bases and 2 bases respectively, with 11 bases between them. From germline, CDR1 is LGHNA and CDR2 YNFKEQ. CDR3 nucleotides: TGTGCCAGCAGCCAAGATCCGGGTACCCCCTACGAGCAGTACTTC. This translates into CASSQDPGTPYEQYF.

The chain combines TRBV6-5 with TRBJ1-3; unclear D gene. The V end lost 6 bases, the J end lost 0 bases, and 9 bases lay between the germline ends. The CDR3 sequence is 14 residues long. Germline loops: CDR1 MNHEY, CDR2 SVGAGI. CDR3 sequence: CASSPRTSGNTIYF. The CDR3, as DNA: TGTGCCAGCAGCCCTCGGACCTCTGGAAACACCATATATTTT.

The V call is TRBV5-1, the J call TRBJ2-7; D is perhaps TRBD2 (5 bases). The V gene's germline CDR1 is SGHRS and CDR2 YFSETQ. Between the trimmed V and J ends, which lost 5 bases and 5 bases, there was a span of 11 bases. The CDR3 totals 12 residues. CDR3 bases: TGCGCCAGCAGTCCACTAGAAGACGAGCAGTACTTC. The encoded protein is CASSPLEDEQYF.

The chain recombines TRBV2 with TRBJ2-7, with a possible D match to TRBD2 (5 bases). Trimming left V 4 bases short and J 5 bases short, with 18 bases between. Germline V gives CDR1 SNHLY, CDR2 FYNNEI. The CDR3 contains 15 residues. DNA of the CDR3: TGTGCCAGCAGTGTAAATGGATACCTAGCCCACGAGCAGTACTTC. Translated: CASSVNGYLAHEQYF.

The CDR3 sequence is CASSYAGESPLHF. CDR3 in DNA: TGTGCCAGCAGTTACGCTGGAGAGTCACCCCTCCACTTT. V usage is TRBV6-6 and J usage is TRBJ1-6, with D unresolved. Germline loops: CDR1 MNHNY, CDR2 SVGAGI (reference sequence). CDR3 size: 13 residues. V was shortened by 2 bases and J by 10 bases, with 9 bases between the two germline ends.